A selection of T cell receptor beta chains follows, all from one sample in a study of blood T cell repertoires in COVID-19. This table comes from immunoSEQ multiplex PCR, and its TCRdb copy is limited to in-frame clones, with some not included. This sample has approximately 90,000 clones, with 70% to 80% found just once. Specimen: peripheral blood. The receptors come from a human donor in a cohort sampled during active COVID-19. CDR3s include the opening cysteine and the closing phenylalanine or tryptophan. D genes are given only for firm matches.

d_gene | j_gene | v_gene | CDR3aa
- | TRBJ1-4 | TRBV5-1 | CASSLIARGNNEKLFF
- | TRBJ2-1 | TRBV5-4 | CASSPGYNEQFF
- | TRBJ2-1 | TRBV7-2 | CASTPRGGGHNEQFF
TRBD1 | TRBJ2-1 | TRBV19 | CASSIRQGFVGLGSYNEQFF
TRBD1 | TRBJ2-3 | TRBV6-2/TRBV6-3 | CASSYFPGQGAVADTQYF
TRBD2 | TRBJ2-5 | TRBV6-5 | CASSYAAGAQPETQYF
TRBD2 | TRBJ2-7 | TRBV4-2 | CASSPRLAGEYEQYF
TRBD1 | TRBJ2-2 | TRBV2 | CASYRGWTGELFF
- | TRBJ2-3 | TRBV9 | CASSVKQGSSTDTQYF
- | TRBJ2-3 | TRBV29-1 | CSVGVNTQYF
TRBD2 | TRBJ2-3 | TRBV5-1 | CASSLASGSTDTQYF
TRBD1 | TRBJ1-1 | TRBV4-3 | CASSQATDRASTEAFF
- | TRBJ2-3 | TRBV18 | CASSPRGGTDTQYF
- | TRBJ1-3 | TRBV30 | CAWSVFAGISGNTIYF
- | TRBJ2-7 | TRBV24-1 | CATSDSFSPYEQYF
- | TRBJ2-5 | TRBV16 | CASSPGLRETQYF
TRBD1 | TRBJ2-1 | TRBV10-3 | CAISESGQEYNEQFF
TRBD1 | TRBJ1-5 | TRBV6-6 | CASSETGLWPQHF
TRBD2 | TRBJ2-7 | TRBV6-5 | CASTLLAGEFHEQYF
TRBD1 | TRBJ1-6 | TRBV7-6 | CASSLARGGPNSPLHF
- | TRBJ2-5 | TRBV5-6 | CASSLRSGQETQYF
TRBD2 | TRBJ2-5 | TRBV30 | CAWTAGLAGGPGTQETQYF
TRBD2 | TRBJ2-1 | TRBV14 | CASSRRLAGGPGEQFF
- | TRBJ2-7 | TRBV19 | CASSTNPDSYEQYF
- | TRBJ1-4 | TRBV4-3 | CASSQAGGPNEKLFF
TRBD2 | TRBJ2-1 | TRBV3-1/TRBV3-2 | CASSRPTGTAGGNEQFF
TRBD1 | TRBJ2-1 | TRBV7-9 | CASSIANQRGQVNYNEQFF
TRBD1 | TRBJ1-2 | TRBV6-2/TRBV6-3 | CASSLTDRGYGYTF
TRBD2 | TRBJ2-5 | TRBV19 | CASSTGLAGIPQETQYF
- | TRBJ2-3 | TRBV9 | CASSVAGGLTDTQYF
- | TRBJ2-7 | TRBV4-3 | CASSQAAERPGYEQYF
- | TRBJ1-3 | TRBV5-6 | CASSLRTGGGNTIYF
TRBD1 | TRBJ1-1 | TRBV20-1 | CSASVVGQGAVAFF
- | TRBJ2-7 | TRBV27 | CASSPTGTEQYF
- | TRBJ1-2 | TRBV6-6 | CASVPAVNYGYTF
TRBD1 | TRBJ1-6 | TRBV28 | CASSDQTGFGSPLHF
TRBD2 | TRBJ2-3 | TRBV30 | CAWRELSGRADTQYF
- | TRBJ1-2 | TRBV7-2 | CASSPFGTTKGGYTF
- | TRBJ2-6 | TRBV18 | CASSQQASGANVLTF
- | TRBJ2-7 | TRBV7-6 | CASSLGPGSPYEQYF
- | TRBJ2-1 | TRBV14 | CASSQIGGYNEQFF
- | TRBJ2-2 | TRBV27 | CASSPITSSSGELFF
- | TRBJ1-5 | TRBV6-5 | CASRGLGQLDQSQHF
- | TRBJ2-3 | TRBV27 | CASSPPGDSSTDTQYF